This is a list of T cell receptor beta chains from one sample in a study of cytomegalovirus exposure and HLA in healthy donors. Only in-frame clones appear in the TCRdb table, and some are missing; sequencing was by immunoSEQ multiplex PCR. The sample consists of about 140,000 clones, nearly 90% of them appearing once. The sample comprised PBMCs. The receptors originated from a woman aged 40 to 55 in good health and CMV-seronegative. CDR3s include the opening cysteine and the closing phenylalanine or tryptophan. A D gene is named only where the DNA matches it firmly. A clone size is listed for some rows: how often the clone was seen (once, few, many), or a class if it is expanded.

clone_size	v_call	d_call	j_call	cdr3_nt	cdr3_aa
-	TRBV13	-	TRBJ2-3	TGTGCCAGTACGAAGGGGATTTGGGATACGCAGTATTTT	CASTKGIWDTQYF
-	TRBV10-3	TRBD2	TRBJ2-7	TGTGCCATCAGAGACGACCATAGCGGGGGGGAGCAGTACTTC	CAIRDDHSGGEQYF
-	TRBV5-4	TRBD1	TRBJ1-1	TGTGCCAGCAGCCTGAAGACAGGGGAAACTGAAGCTTTCTTT	CASSLKTGETEAFF
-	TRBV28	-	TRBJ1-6	TGTGCCAGCAGGCAGGCAAAAAATAATTCACCCCTCCACTTT	CASRQAKNNSPLHF
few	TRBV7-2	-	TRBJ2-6	TGTGCCAGCAGGGAGGGCTCTGGGGCCAACGTCCTGACTTTC	CASREGSGANVLTF
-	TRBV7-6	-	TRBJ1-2	TGTGCCAGCAGCAGGGGGGGGATCTATGGCTACACCTTC	CASSRGGIYGYTF
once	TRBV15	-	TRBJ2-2	TGTGCCACCAGCACACCCCTACCCACCGGGGAGCTGTTTTTT	CATSTPLPTGELFF
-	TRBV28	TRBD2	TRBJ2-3	TGTGCCAGCAGTCCTACTAGCGGGAGGGGAGATACGCAGTATTTT	CASSPTSGRGDTQYF
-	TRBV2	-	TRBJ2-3	TGTGCCAGCACGCCAGATAGCACAGATACGCAGTATTTT	CASTPDSTDTQYF
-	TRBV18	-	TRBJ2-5	TGTGCCAGCTCCCCAGGGGTCGGGGAAGAGACCCAGTACTTC	CASSPGVGEETQYF
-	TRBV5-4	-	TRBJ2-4	TGTGCCAGCAGCAACCCCAGCGGTGATAGGGATCAGTACTTC	CASSNPSGDRDQYF
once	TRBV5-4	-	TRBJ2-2	TGTGCCAGCAGCTTGTCGCGGGGGAACACCGGGGAGCTGTTTTTT	CASSLSRGNTGELFF
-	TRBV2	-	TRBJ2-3	TGTGCCAGCAGTGTAGGGACAAGCACAGATACGCAGTATTTT	CASSVGTSTDTQYF
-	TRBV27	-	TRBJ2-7	TGTGCCAGCAGAGGCCGACAGGCAGGGGTTCGCGAGCAGTACTTC	CASRGRQAGVREQYF
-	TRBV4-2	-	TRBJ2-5	TGTGCCAGCAGCCAACCGGACAGGGAGGGGGAGACCCAGTACTTC	CASSQPDREGETQYF
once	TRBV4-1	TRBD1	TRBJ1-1	TGCGCCAGCAGCCAGGGACAGGGCGAAGTGAACACTGAAGCTTTCTTT	CASSQGQGEVNTEAFF